Listed below are T cell receptor beta chains from one sample, sequenced in a study of blood T cell repertoires in COVID-19. Here immunoSEQ multiplex PCR was the method, and the copy in TCRdb shows in-frame clones only, minus some. The profile shows some 68,000 clones, nearly 90% of them singletons. The sequenced sample was peripheral blood. Source of these receptors: a woman in her forties or fifties with COVID-19, enrolled during active disease. The CDR3 runs from the conserved cysteine through the conserved F or W. D genes are given only for firm matches. Clone sizes are given selectively: once, few, many, or a class where the clone is expanded.

D gene,clone size,V gene,J gene,CDR3 DNA,CDR3 protein
TRBD1,once,TRBV23-1,TRBJ2-3,TGCGCCAGCAGTCCACAGGGGACAATGGAATCTTACACAGATACGCAGTATTTT,CASSPQGTMESYTDTQYF
TRBD1,once,TRBV7-9,TRBJ2-7,TGTGCCAGCAGCTTCCCGACAGGGCAAGGGGGCGAGCAGTACTTC,CASSFPTGQGGEQYF
TRBD1,few,TRBV4-1,TRBJ1-6,TGCGCCAGCAGCCAAGAACGGGACAGGAGCTCACCCCTCCACTTT,CASSQERDRSSPLHF
TRBD1,.,TRBV19,TRBJ2-2,TGTGCCAGTCAGGGGGCGGCCGTTTATTACACCGGGGAGCTGTTTTTT,CASQGAAVYYTGELFF
TRBD1,.,TRBV7-2,TRBJ1-3,TGTGCCAGCAGCCCAGGGGGCAGGGGGTCTGGAAACACCATATATTTT,CASSPGGRGSGNTIYF
.,.,TRBV5-4,TRBJ1-5,TGTGCCAGCAGCTTGGGGGGGGAGCGCAATCAGCCCCAGCATTTT,CASSLGGERNQPQHF
.,.,TRBV24-1,TRBJ2-1,TGTGCCACCAGTGATTCCAGGGGTAGGGAGCAGTTCTTC,CATSDSRGREQFF
TRBD2,.,TRBV3-1/TRBV3-2,TRBJ2-7,TGTGCCAGCAGCCGAAGCGGGAGGGCCTCGAGGGAGCAGTACTTC,CASSRSGRASREQYF
.,once,TRBV11-3,TRBJ2-3,TGTGCCAGCAGCCCCCGGGGAGGCCGCACAGATACGCAGTATTTT,CASSPRGGRTDTQYF
.,once,TRBV28,TRBJ2-7,TGTGCCAGCAGTTTAGTAGTGGCCTACGAGCAGTACTTC,CASSLVVAYEQYF
TRBD2,.,TRBV28,TRBJ2-1,TGTGCCAGCAGTCCTCAGATTGCGGGAGCGGGCGGTGAGCAGTTCTTC,CASSPQIAGAGGEQFF
.,.,TRBV5-1,TRBJ2-6,TGCGCCAGCAGCTTGGGGCCAGGTGGGGCCAACGTCCTGACTTTC,CASSLGPGGANVLTF
.,.,TRBV7-2,TRBJ1-2,TGTGCCAGCAGCTTAATAGGCGGGGGGTATGGCTACACCTTC,CASSLIGGGYGYTF
.,once,TRBV7-9,TRBJ2-1,TGTGCCAGCAGCTTAGTCGGAAGGACAGACTCCTACAATGAGCAGTTCTTC,CASSLVGRTDSYNEQFF
TRBD1,.,TRBV19,TRBJ2-6,TGTGCCAGTAGTCCCCGACAGGGGATAGGAGCTGGGGCCAACGTCCTGACTTTC,CASSPRQGIGAGANVLTF
.,.,TRBV12-3/TRBV12-4,TRBJ2-1,TGTGCCAGCAGTTTATCAGGATACGAGCAGTTCTTC,CASSLSGYEQFF